The 9 T cell receptor beta chains presented below share a single source sample, sequenced in a study of tumor-infiltrating lymphocytes in primary liver carcinoma. Unsorted whole blood supplied the blood RNA, and germline DNA was isolated too. From around 500 ng of total RNA, TCR beta-specific cDNA was reverse-transcribed using a constant-region primer. Amplification in three nested multiplex PCR rounds with slightly modified ARM-PCR gave rise to TCR beta libraries. The two initial PCR rounds, about 9 cycles each, used TRBV1-TRBV30 forward and C-beta reverse primers. TCRdb used MiXCR to reprocess the multiplex PCR reads, holding one entry per CDR3 protein. The sample includes about 330,000 distinct CDR3 sequences, roughly two thirds seen only once; the top ten take roughly 6%. The source material was peripheral blood. The receptors shown here come from a man in his forties with primary liver carcinoma and hepatitis B virus infection.

About this clonotype: It may be a read error: a sequence one base away is much more abundant. This sequence joins TRBV29-1 and TRBJ2-5, with D unresolved. This CDR3 comprises 13 residues. Germline values: CDR1 SQVTM, CDR2 ANQGSEA. This CDR3 reads CSVEFPPQETLYF. CDR3 sequence (DNA): TGCAGCGTTGAATTCCCTCCACAAGAGACCCTGTACTTC. Looking up the rest from reference TRBV29-1 and TRBJ2-5 gives the full variable domain: SAVISQKPSRDICQRGTSLTIQCQVDSQVTMMFWYRQQPGQSLTLIATANQGSEATYESGFVIDKFPISRPNLTFSTLTVSNMSPEDSSIYLCSVEFPPQETLYFGPGTRLLVL.

To note about this clonotype: Since a much larger clone is just one base distant, this may be a read error. The chain has TRBV6-1 and TRBJ2-5; D possibly corresponds to TRBD1 (5 bases). Germline V gives CDR1 MNHNS, CDR2 SASEGT. Trimming took 5 bases from V and 6 from J, leaving 19 bases between them. The CDR3 runs 15 residues. The CDR3: CASSPSVTVVQTQYF. DNA of the CDR3: TGTGCCAGCAGTCCGTCCGTGACAGTGGTACAGACCCAGTACTTC.

Regarding this clonotype: A single base separates this from a much larger clone, so it may be a read error. V gene TRBV6-6 combines with J gene TRBJ2-7; 7 positions agree with TRBD1. Germline V lookup: CDR1 MNHNY, CDR2 SVGAGI (reference sequence). This CDR3 comprises 15 residues. CDR3 loop: CAGSPGVDRIYEQYF. In DNA form, the CDR3 reads TGTGCCGGCAGTCCTGGGGTGGACAGGATCTACGAGCAGTACTTC.

As concerns this clonotype: A clone one base away is much larger, so this may be a read error. The CDR3 sequence is CANSDRVAGKNIQYF. CDR3 DNA sequence: TGTGCCAACAGTGACAGGGTTGCCGGCAAAAACATTCAGTACTTC. This chain joins TRBV12-3 or TRBV12-4 and TRBJ2-4, with 7 bases identical to TRBD1. This CDR3 has 15 amino acids.

In this sample, this clonotype turned up many times. This sequence joins TRBV6-6 and TRBJ1-5, with D possibly TRBD1 on 5 matching bases. This CDR3 spans 15 amino acids. V lost 4 bases and J lost 5, with 15 bases in between. Per germline, CDR1 MNHNY and CDR2 SVGAGI (reference sequence). The CDR3 loop reads CASSSRRVGDQPQHF. DNA for the CDR3: TGTGCCAGCAGTTCCCGCAGGGTGGGCGATCAGCCCCAGCATTTT.

Of note for this clonotype: Germline and junction disagree at one end, which may indicate a read error. This chain joins TRBV14 and TRBJ2-4; unclear D gene. From germline, CDR1 is SGHDN and CDR2 FVKESK. This CDR3 spans 15 amino acids. CDR3 sequence: CASNQVLGTKNIQYF. CDR3 in DNA: TGTGCCAGCAACCAAGTATTAGGAACCAAAAACATTCAGTACTTC.

In its sample, this clonotype was seen many times. This chain links TRBV4-1 with TRBJ2-1; 7 bases agree with TRBD2. The CDR3 contains 16 residues. The V and J ends lost 0 bases and 8 bases, in that order; junction bases with no gene match: 10. CDR1 and CDR2 from the germline V gene are MGHRA and YSYEKL. The CDR3 is CASSQDHSGPWYEQFF. As DNA, the CDR3 is TGCGCCAGCAGCCAAGATCATAGCGGGCCCTGGTATGAGCAGTTCTTC.

As to this clonotype: This may come from a read error, since a much larger clone is one base off. The CDR3 DNA is TGCACCAGCAGCCCCCTTTCTAGCGGGAGCCGGTACGAGCAGTACTTC. Amino acids: CTSSPLSSGSRYEQYF. The chain couples TRBV4-1 to TRBJ2-7; 10 bases are a match to TRBD2. Germline V gene lookup returns CDR1 MGHRA and CDR2 YSYEKL. CDR3 length: 16 amino acids.

This clonotype has a count of ten or more. Being one base from a much bigger clone, this may be a read error. The chain uses TRBV29-1 and TRBJ2-7; TRBD1 is a possible D gene (6 bases). The germline V and J ends were trimmed by 4 bases and 4 bases, with 11 bases remaining between them. The germline V gene encodes CDR1 SQVTM and CDR2 ANQGSEA. CDR3 length equals 12 residues. The CDR3 DNA is TGCAGCGTTGGAGAAACAGGGTACGAGCAGTACTTC. This gives the protein CSVGETGYEQYF.